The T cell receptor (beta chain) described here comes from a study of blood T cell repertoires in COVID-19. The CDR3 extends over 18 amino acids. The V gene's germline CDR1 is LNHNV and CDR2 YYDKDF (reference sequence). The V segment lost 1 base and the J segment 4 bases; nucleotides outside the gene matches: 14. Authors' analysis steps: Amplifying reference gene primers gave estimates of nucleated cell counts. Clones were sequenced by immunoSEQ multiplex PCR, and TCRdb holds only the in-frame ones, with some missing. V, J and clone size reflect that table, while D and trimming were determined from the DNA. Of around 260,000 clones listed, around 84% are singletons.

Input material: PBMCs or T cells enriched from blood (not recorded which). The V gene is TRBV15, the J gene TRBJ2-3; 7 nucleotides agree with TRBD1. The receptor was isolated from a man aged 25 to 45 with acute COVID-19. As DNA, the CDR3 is TGTGCCACCAGCAGAGCAAAGACAGGGATTGGAATAGCAGATACGCAGTATTTT. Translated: CATSRAKTGIGIADTQYF.